The sequence of this TCR beta chain was determined in a study of T cell repertoires in ileal Crohn's disease. Study in general: From the surgical specimen's inflamed ileum, biopsies were taken as M0.

Time point in this sample: inflamed ileum from the surgical specimen. CDR3 length: 14 residues. Germline assignment: CDR1 MNHEY and CDR2 SVGAGI. The V end was cut by 6 bases, the J end by 4 bases, with 15 bases between. General observations from the study: Compared with non-smokers, active smokers at surgery showed more clonal expansions.

Assay: immunoSEQ multiplex PCR; the TCRdb copy retains only in-frame clones and omits some. The table lists 8,000 or so clones, roughly 85% of them singletons. On this clone: Its target is unknown.

The chain is built from TRBV6-5 and TRBJ1-1; no clear D gene. The TCR was taken from an adult with Crohn's disease. The sequenced sample was ileal tissue. As DNA, the CDR3 is TGTGCCAGCAGCCCACGCGCCCCGGGCACTGAAGCTTTCTTT. Protein product: CASSPRAPGTEAFF.